What follows describes a single TCR beta chain. Only in-frame clones appear in the TCRdb table, and some are missing; sequencing was by immunoSEQ multiplex PCR. The sample lists 70,000 to 90,000 clones; roughly 80% were seen once. The data belong to a study of OX40 agonist ivuxolimab in advanced cancers. CDR1 is GTSNPN and CDR2 is SVGIG in the germline V gene (reference sequence). V shed 3 bases and J shed 12 bases, with 15 bases lying between them. The CDR3 is made up of 11 amino acids. The genes are TRBV30 and TRBJ2-7, with D possibly TRBD1 on 6 matching bases. This receptor was taken from an adult with an advanced solid tumor such as melanoma, head and neck, liver or kidney cancer. The source material was CD4+ or CD8+ T cells sorted from blood, sampled in a trial of the OX40 agonist ivuxolimab. CDR3 region: CAWSSGQLRYF. The CDR3 coding sequence is TGTGCCTGGAGCTCGGGACAACTGCGGTACTTC.